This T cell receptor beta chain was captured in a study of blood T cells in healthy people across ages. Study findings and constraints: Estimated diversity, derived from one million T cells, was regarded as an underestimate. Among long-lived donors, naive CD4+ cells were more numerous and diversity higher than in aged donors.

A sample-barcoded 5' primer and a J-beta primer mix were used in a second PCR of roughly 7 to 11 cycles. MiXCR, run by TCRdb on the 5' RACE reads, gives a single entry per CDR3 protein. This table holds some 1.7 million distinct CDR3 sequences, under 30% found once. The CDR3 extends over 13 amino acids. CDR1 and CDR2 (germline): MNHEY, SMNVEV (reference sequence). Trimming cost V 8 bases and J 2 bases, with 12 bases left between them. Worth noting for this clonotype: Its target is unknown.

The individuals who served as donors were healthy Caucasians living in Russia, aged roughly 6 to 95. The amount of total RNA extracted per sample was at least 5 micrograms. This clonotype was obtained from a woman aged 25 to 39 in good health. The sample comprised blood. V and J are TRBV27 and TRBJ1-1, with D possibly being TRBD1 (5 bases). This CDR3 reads CASVSGTNTEAFF. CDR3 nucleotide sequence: TGTGCCAGCGTTTCGGGGACTAACACTGAAGCTTTCTTT.